This TCR beta chain was sequenced in a study of T cells in women clearing cervical HPV infection. Overall study: Case blood was drawn a median roughly 150 days after lesion detection.

Details on this clone: The CDR3 is cut off 3 residues early in the read; its end comes from the germline J gene.

Assay: immunoSEQ multiplex PCR; the TCRdb copy retains only in-frame clones and omits some. Here the sample table reports 15,000 to 20,000 clones. Germline loops: CDR1 MGHRA, CDR2 YSYEKL. V was shortened by 2 bases and J by 1 base, with 13 bases between the two germline ends. This CDR3 has 16 residues. The J gene is TRBJ2-3, the V gene TRBV4-1; weak D call: TRBD2 (6 bases). This clonotype was sampled from a woman aged 18 to 75 with a cervical HPV16 infection that either progressed to CIN3+ or cleared (not recorded which). The source material was blood buffy coat. CDR3: CASSQRGTGGTDTQYF. The CDR3 bases that were read are TGCGCCAGCAGCCAACGGGGGACTGGGGGCACAGATACG.